The source of this TCR beta chain is a study of PD-1 blockade in classical Hodgkin lymphoma. TCRdb's copy holds only in-frame clones and misses some; the assay was immunoSEQ multiplex PCR. The sample yields just under 20,000 clones, over 80% seen once. Of note for this clone: Its cognate antigen is unknown.

Findings and caveats of the study: Relapsed/refractory patients reportedly had the lowest baseline TCR diversity, below newly diagnosed patients, who were below healthy donors. What caused the repertoire differences, perhaps disease activity or prior therapy, remains undefined.

Germline-derived CDR1 and CDR2 are SGHRS and YFSETQ. Trimming removed 0 bases from V and 1 base from J, with 15 bases in between. This CDR3 comprises 17 residues. Specified time point: newly diagnosed, previously untreated cHL patient sample. Thawed PBMCs underwent magnetic negative selection to yield purified CD4+ T cells. PBMCs from patients with newly diagnosed, untreated classical Hodgkin lymphoma served as a comparison group for the relapsed/refractory trial patients. The chain couples TRBV5-1 to TRBJ2-3; possible D gene TRBD2, 6 bases. The specimen sequenced was CD4+ T cells from blood. The receptor was isolated from a human donor with classical Hodgkin lymphoma. The CDR3, as DNA: TGCGCCAGCAGCTTGGCCGTCACGGGAGACGGCACAGATACGCAGTATTTT. Translation gives CASSLAVTGDGTDTQYF.